The 12 T cell receptor beta chains listed next were all sequenced from one sample in a study of OX40 agonist ivuxolimab in advanced cancers. Method: immunoSEQ multiplex PCR; TCRdb's copy keeps in-frame clones and lacks some. The sample records about 78,000 clones, about nine tenths being singletons. Sequences were derived from CD4+ or CD8+ T cells sorted from blood, sampled in a trial of the OX40 agonist ivuxolimab. The origin of the receptors is an adult with an advanced solid tumor such as melanoma, head and neck, liver or kidney cancer.

V usage is TRBV11-3 and J usage is TRBJ2-6; tentatively, D is TRBD1 or TRBD2 (5 bases each). Germline CDR1 is SGHNT and CDR2 is YENEEA. V shed 5 bases and J shed 1 base, with 24 bases lying between them. The CDR3 length is 20 residues. In DNA, the CDR3 is TGTGCCAGCAGCCACGACAGAGCACTAGGCGGAAGTTCTGGGGCCAACGTCCTGACTTTC. Residues: CASSHDRALGGSSGANVLTF.

This clone was detected once. CDR3 in DNA: TGTGCCAGTAGTATAGAATTGGGCGGACTAGCGGGAGTCAATGAGCAGTTCTTC. Its protein product is CASSIELGGLAGVNEQFF. The chain combines TRBV19 with TRBJ2-1; 13 bases map to TRBD2. Germline assignment: CDR1 LNHDA and CDR2 SQIVND (reference sequence). V was pared by 0 bases and J by 6 bases, with 8 bases of the junction left unmatched. CDR3 length equals 18 residues.

This clone came up a few times. V and J are TRBV28 and TRBJ1-1; weak D call: TRBD1 (6 bases). Trimming took off 5 bases at V and 11 bases at J, with 21 bases between the two ends. CDR1 and CDR2 (germline): MDHEN, SYDVKM. The CDR3 runs to 14 residues. CDR3 nucleotide sequence: TGTGCCAGCAGTCCACAGGGATCCTTTTATAGGGCTTTCTTT. This sequence encodes CASSPQGSFYRAFF.

This clone was seen more than once but under ten times. The CDR3 protein is CASSRPGLGGEKLFF. Here the CDR3 DNA reads TGTGCCAGCAGCCGACCGGGACTTGGTGGTGAAAAACTGTTTTTT. This chain connects TRBV6-1 to TRBJ1-4; a possible D gene is TRBD1 (5 bases). The ends were cut back, 6 bases at V and 7 bases at J, with 18 bases in the middle. CDR3 length equals 15 residues. Germline loops: CDR1 MNHNS, CDR2 SASEGT.

V is TRBV27 and J is TRBJ2-7; tentative D call: TRBD1 (5 bases). This CDR3 spans 14 amino acids. Germline lookup yields CDR1 MNHEY and CDR2 SMNVEV (reference sequence). V dropped 4 bases and J dropped 0 bases, with 10 bases sitting between them. CDR3: CASSSRQTSYEQYF. CDR3 bases: TGTGCCAGCAGTTCCCGACAGACCTCCTACGAGCAGTACTTC.

The chain links TRBV5-1 to TRBJ2-1; D is perhaps TRBD2 (6 bases). Trimming shortened V by 4 bases and J by 5 bases, and 13 bases separated the two germline ends. The CDR3 sequence is 14 residues long. Germline CDR1 and CDR2: SGHRS and YFSETQ. The CDR3 DNA sequence: TGCGCCAGCAGCCAGGGACTCCGCCACAATGAGCAGTTCTTC. It encodes CASSQGLRHNEQFF.

V gene TRBV5-8 combines with J gene TRBJ2-7, with TRBD1 identical over 8 bases. The trim removed 5 bases at V and 0 bases at J, leaving 7 bases unmatched. Germline CDR1 reads SGHTS; CDR2 reads YDEGEE. The CDR3 spans 15 residues. Here the CDR3 DNA reads TGTGCCAGCAGATATGGACAGGGCCTCTCCTACGAGCAGTACTTC. Protein sequence: CASRYGQGLSYEQYF.

The V and J genes are TRBV2 and TRBJ1-5; D remains ambiguous. Germline CDR1 and CDR2: SNHLY and FYNNEI. V was trimmed by 6 bases and J by 0 bases, leaving 21 bases between them. The CDR3 extends over 18 amino acids. CDR3 loop: CASREARPDLHSNQPQHF. The CDR3 nucleotides are TGTGCCAGCAGGGAGGCTCGCCCGGACCTACATAGCAATCAGCCCCAGCATTTT. Drawing the rest from reference TRBV2 and TRBJ1-5, the complete variable domain is EPEVTQTPSHQVTQMGQEVILRCVPISNHLYFYWYRQILGQKVEFLVSFYNNEISEKSEIFDDQFSVERPDGSNFTLKIRSTKLEDSAMYFCASREARPDLHSNQPQHFGDGTRLSIL.

The chain has TRBV5-1 and TRBJ2-5; 8 nucleotides align to TRBD1. The V segment lost 1 base and the J segment 4 bases; nucleotides outside the gene matches: 9. This CDR3 has 16 residues. Germline V gene data show CDR1 as SGHRS and CDR2 as YFSETQ. CDR3 in DNA: TGCGCCAGCAGCTTGAAGGGACAGGTTGGCGCAGAGACCCAGTACTTC. It encodes CASSLKGQVGAETQYF.

V usage is TRBV7-6 and J usage is TRBJ2-1; 12 bases match TRBD2. The CDR3 extends over 16 amino acids. Germline lookup yields CDR1 SGHVS and CDR2 FNYEAQ. J lost 7 bases, V lost 4 bases, and 8 bases had no gene match. The CDR3 sequence: CASSSLAGGIKNEQFF. DNA for the CDR3: TGTGCCAGCAGCTCACTAGCGGGAGGTATTAAGAATGAGCAGTTCTTC.

The chain links TRBV28 to TRBJ2-2; 7 bases line up with TRBD2. V lost 10 bases to trimming and J lost 5 bases; unmatched junction nucleotides: 13. The CDR3 has 15 amino acids. Germline CDR1 and CDR2: MDHEN and SYDVKM. CDR3 sequence reads: CATRIGGRETGELFF. CDR3 nucleotides: TGTGCCACCCGAATCGGTGGGAGGGAAACCGGGGAGCTGTTTTTT. Supplemented by reference TRBV28 and TRBJ2-2, the full variable domain reads DVKVTQSSRYLVKRTGEKVFLECVQDMDHENMFWYRQDPGLGLRLIYFSYDVKMKEKGDIPEGYSVSREKKERFSLILESASTNQTSMYLCATRIGGRETGELFFGEGSRLTVL.

This sequence joins TRBV7-9 and TRBJ2-3; 7 positions agree with TRBD2. V was pared by 4 bases and J by 3 bases, with 10 bases of the junction left unmatched. This CDR3 is 16 amino acids long. CDR1 is SEHNR, CDR2 FQNEAQ, per germline (reference sequence). The CDR3 DNA follows: TGTGCCAGCAGCTCCACTTACCTAGCGGTTACAGATACGCAGTATTTT. Protein product: CASSSTYLAVTDTQYF.